This TCR beta chain was observed in a study of cytomegalovirus exposure and HLA in healthy donors. On this clone itself: The antigen is undetermined.

The V segment lost 6 bases and the J segment 0 bases; nucleotides outside the gene matches: 5. This CDR3 spans 15 amino acids. Germline-derived CDR1 and CDR2 are MNHEY and SMNVEV (reference sequence). The PCR contained 60 Vbeta and 13 Jbeta primers. Here immunoSEQ multiplex PCR was the method, and the copy in TCRdb shows in-frame clones only, minus some. The table lists under 200,000 clones, 70% to 85% of them singletons. Study-level findings and limits: Confirmation in vitro established that a few CMV-associated chains were specific for CMV antigens.

This receptor was identified in a man aged 50-59 years in good health and CMV-seropositive. V usage is TRBV27 and J usage is TRBJ1-3; 7 nucleotides line up with TRBD1. The sample taken for sequencing was PBMCs. The CDR3 region is CASRAPGGSGNTIYF. CDR3 nucleotide sequence: TGTGCCAGCAGGGCACCAGGGGGCTCTGGAAACACCATATATTTT.